This TCR beta chain was captured in a study of human T cells and chemical hapten exposure. The sample holds many counts of this clonotype. The CDR3 length is 13 residues. The V and J ends lost 5 bases and 3 bases, in that order; junction bases with no gene match: 2. Germline V gene lookup returns CDR1 SGHRS and CDR2 YFSETQ. TCRdb processed the RACE reads anew with MiXCR; each CDR3 protein has one entry. The sample records fewer than 400,000 distinct CDR3 sequences, under 9% being singletons. Time point meaning: patch test 1, 2 weeks after DPC sensitization. Indicated treatment: therapeutic diphenylcyclopropenone sensitization with weekly scalp DPC.

This specimen consisted of whole blood, obtained in connection with sensitization to the hapten diphenylcyclopropenone (DPC). This receptor was identified in a woman in her late teens or twenties with alopecia areata. Some clones in this sample may be carry-over from other donors' samples. The chain joins TRBV5-1 to TRBJ1-5; 7 nucleotides match TRBD1. The CDR3 nucleotides read TGCGCCAGCAGACAGGGGTCCAATCAGCCCCAGCATTTT. Its translation is CASRQGSNQPQHF.